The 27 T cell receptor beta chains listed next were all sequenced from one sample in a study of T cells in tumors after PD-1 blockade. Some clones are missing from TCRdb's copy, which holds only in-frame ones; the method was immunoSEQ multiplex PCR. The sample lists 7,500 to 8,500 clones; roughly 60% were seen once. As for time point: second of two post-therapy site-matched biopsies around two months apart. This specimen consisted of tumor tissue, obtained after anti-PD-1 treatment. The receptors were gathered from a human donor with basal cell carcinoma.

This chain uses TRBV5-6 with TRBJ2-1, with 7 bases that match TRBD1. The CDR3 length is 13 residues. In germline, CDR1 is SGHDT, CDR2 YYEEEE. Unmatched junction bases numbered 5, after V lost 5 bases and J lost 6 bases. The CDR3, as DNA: TGTGCCAGCAGTCGACAGGGTAGCAATGAGCAGTTCTTC. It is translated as CASSRQGSNEQFF.

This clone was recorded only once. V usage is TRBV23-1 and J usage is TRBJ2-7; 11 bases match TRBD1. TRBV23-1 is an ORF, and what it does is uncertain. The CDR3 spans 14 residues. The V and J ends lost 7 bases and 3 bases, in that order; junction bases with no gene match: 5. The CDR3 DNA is TGCGCCAGCAAATCCGGGACAGGGGGCTACGAGCAGTACTTC. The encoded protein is CASKSGTGGYEQYF.

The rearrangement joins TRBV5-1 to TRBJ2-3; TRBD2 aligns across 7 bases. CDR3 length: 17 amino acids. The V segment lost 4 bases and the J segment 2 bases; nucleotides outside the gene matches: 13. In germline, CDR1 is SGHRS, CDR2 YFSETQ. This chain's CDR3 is CASSPGLGGAYTDTQYF. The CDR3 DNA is TGCGCCAGCAGCCCAGGACTAGGAGGGGCGTACACAGATACGCAGTATTTT.

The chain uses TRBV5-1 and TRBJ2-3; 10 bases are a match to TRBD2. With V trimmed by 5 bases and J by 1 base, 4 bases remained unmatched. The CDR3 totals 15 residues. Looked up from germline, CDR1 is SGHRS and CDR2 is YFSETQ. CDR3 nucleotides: TGCGCCAGCAGACCCGGGACTAGCGGCACAGATACGCAGTATTTT. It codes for CASRPGTSGTDTQYF.

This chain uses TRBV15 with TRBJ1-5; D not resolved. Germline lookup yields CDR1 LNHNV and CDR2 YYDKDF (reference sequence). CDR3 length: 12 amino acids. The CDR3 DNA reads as TGTGCGCTTAGGAGCCAGAATCAGCCCCAGCATTTT. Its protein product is CALRSQNQPQHF.

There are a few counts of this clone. In DNA form, the CDR3 reads TGTGCCAGTAGTCCCGGGACAATCTATCAGCCCCAGCATTTT. This sequence encodes CASSPGTIYQPQHF. This rearrangement joins TRBV19 to TRBJ1-5; tentatively, D is TRBD1 (6 bases). This CDR3 contains 14 residues. Germline CDR1 LNHDA, CDR2 SQIVND (reference sequence). Trimming stripped 5 bases from V and 5 bases from J, with 13 bases between.

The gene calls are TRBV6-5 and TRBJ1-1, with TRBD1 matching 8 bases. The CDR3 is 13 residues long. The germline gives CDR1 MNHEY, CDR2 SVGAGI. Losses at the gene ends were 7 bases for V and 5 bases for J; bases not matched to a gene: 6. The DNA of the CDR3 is TGTGCCAGCACAAGACAGGGGATGACTGAAGCTTTCTTT. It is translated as CASTRQGMTEAFF.

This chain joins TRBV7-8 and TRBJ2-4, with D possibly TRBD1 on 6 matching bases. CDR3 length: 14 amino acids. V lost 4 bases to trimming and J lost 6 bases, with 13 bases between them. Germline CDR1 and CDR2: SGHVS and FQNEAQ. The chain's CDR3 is CASSSEGTRNIQYF. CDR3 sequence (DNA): TGTGCCAGCAGCTCCGAAGGGACAAGAAACATTCAGTACTTC.

CDR3 protein: CASSKTQGAGGNTIYF. The CDR3 DNA is TGTGCCAGCAGCAAAACCCAGGGGGCAGGTGGAAACACCATATATTTT. The chain joins TRBV5-6 to TRBJ1-3, with 8 bases fitting TRBD1. Germline CDR1 is SGHDT and CDR2 is YYEEEE. V was clipped by 4 bases and J by 3 bases; unmatched bases: 9. The CDR3 length is 16 residues. Full variable domain (outside the CDR3, taken from reference TRBV5-6 and TRBJ1-3): DAGVTQSPTHLIKTRGQQVTLRCSPKSGHDTVSWYQQALGQGPQFIFQYYEEEERQRGNFPDRFSGHQFPNYSSELNVNALLLGDSALYLCASSKTQGAGGNTIYFGEGSWLTVV.

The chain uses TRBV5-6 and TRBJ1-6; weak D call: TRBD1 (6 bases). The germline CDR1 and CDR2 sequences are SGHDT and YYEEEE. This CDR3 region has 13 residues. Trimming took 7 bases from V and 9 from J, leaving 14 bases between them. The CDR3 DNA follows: TGTGCCAGCTCGAACAGGGAGGGTTCACCCCTCCACTTT. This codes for CASSNREGSPLHF.

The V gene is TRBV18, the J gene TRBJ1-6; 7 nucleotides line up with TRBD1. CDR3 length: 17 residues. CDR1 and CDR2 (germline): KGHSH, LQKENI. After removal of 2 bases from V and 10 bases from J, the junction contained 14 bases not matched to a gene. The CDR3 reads CASSPRRGGGGGSPLHF. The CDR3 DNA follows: TGTGCCAGCTCACCAAGGAGGGGTGGAGGGGGCGGGTCACCCCTCCACTTT.

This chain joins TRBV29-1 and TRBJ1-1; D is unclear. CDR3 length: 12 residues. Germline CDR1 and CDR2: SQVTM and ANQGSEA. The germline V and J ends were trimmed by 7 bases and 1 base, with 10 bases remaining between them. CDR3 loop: CSASEQNTEAFF. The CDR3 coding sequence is TGCAGCGCTTCGGAACAGAACACTGAAGCTTTCTTT.

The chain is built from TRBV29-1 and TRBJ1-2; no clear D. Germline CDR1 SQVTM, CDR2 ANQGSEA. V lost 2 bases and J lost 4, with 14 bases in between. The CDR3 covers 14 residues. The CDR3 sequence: CSVEMPAFSYGYTF. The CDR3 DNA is TGCAGCGTTGAAATGCCAGCGTTTTCCTATGGCTACACCTTC.

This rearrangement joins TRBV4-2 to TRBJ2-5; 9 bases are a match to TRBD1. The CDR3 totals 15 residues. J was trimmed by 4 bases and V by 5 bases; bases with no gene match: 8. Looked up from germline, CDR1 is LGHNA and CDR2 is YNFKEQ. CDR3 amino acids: CASSSPGQGTETQYF. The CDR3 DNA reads TGTGCCAGCAGCTCACCGGGACAGGGAACAGAGACCCAGTACTTC.

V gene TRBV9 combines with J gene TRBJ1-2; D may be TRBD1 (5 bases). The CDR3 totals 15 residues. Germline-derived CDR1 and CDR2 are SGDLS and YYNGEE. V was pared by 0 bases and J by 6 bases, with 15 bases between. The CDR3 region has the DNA TGTGCCAGCAGCGTAGGGGGGACGATAGCTCATGGCTACACCTTC. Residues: CASSVGGTIAHGYTF.

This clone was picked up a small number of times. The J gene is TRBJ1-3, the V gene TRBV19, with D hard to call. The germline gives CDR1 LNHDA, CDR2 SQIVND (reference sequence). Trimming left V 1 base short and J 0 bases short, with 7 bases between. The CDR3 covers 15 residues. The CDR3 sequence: CASSIGGSSGNTIYF. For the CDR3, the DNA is TGTGCCAGTAGTATAGGAGGGAGCTCTGGAAACACCATATATTTT.

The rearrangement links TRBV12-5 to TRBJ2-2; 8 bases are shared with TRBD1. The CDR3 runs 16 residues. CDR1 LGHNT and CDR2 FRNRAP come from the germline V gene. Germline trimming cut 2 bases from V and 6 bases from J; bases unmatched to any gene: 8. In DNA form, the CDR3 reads TGTGCTAGTGGTTTGCCCCAGACGACAGGGGCCGGGGAGCTGTTTTTT. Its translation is CASGLPQTTGAGELFF.

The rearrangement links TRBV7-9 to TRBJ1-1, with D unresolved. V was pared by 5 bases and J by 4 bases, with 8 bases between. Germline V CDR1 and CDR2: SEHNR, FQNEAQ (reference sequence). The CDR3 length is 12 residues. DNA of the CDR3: TGTGCCAGCAGCCGAGGAGGCACTGAAGCTTTCTTT. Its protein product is CASSRGGTEAFF.

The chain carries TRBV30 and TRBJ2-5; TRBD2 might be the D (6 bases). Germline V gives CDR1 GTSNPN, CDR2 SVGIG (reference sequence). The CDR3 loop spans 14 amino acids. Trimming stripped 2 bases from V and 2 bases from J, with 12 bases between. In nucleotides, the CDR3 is TGTGCCTGGAGTTCAGCGGGCTATCAAGAGACCCAGTACTTC. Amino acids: CAWSSAGYQETQYF.

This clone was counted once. CDR3 amino acids: CASGSPGHSNVHEQYF. The DNA for the CDR3 is TGTGCCAGCGGCTCCCCGGGACACTCCAATGTCCACGAGCAGTACTTC. This sequence joins TRBV21-1 and TRBJ2-7; TRBD1, the table's D call, was not compared with the DNA. TRBV21-1 counts as a pseudogene. The length of the CDR3 is 16 residues.

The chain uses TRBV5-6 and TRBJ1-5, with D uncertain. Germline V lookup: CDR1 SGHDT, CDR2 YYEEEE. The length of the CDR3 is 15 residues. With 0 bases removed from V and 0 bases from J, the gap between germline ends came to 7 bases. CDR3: CASSLVPNSNQPQHF. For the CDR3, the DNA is TGTGCCAGCAGCTTGGTTCCCAATAGCAATCAGCCCCAGCATTTT.

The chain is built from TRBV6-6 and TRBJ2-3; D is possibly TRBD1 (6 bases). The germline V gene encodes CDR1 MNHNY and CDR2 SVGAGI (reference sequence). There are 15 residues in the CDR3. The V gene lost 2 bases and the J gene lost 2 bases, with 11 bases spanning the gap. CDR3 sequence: CASSYERGYTDTQYF. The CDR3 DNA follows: TGTGCCAGCAGTTACGAAAGGGGGTACACAGATACGCAGTATTTT.

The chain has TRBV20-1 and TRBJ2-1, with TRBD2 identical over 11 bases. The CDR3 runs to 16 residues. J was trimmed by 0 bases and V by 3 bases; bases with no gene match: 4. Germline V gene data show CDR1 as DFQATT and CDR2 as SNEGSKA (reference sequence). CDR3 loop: CSASASGGSSYNEQFF. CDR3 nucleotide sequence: TGCAGTGCTAGTGCTAGCGGGGGGTCCTCCTACAATGAGCAGTTCTTC.

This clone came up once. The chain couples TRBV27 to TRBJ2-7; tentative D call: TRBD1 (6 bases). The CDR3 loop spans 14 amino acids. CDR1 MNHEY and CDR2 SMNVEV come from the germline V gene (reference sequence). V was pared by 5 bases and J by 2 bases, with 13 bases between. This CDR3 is CASSRRQETYEQYF. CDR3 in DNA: TGTGCCAGCAGTAGGAGACAGGAGACCTACGAGCAGTACTTC.

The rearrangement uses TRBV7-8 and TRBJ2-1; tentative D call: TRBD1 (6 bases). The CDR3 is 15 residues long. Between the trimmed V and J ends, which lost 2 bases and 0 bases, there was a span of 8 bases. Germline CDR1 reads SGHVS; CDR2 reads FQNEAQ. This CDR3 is CASSLSDSSYNEQFF. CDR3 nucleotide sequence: TGTGCCAGCAGCTTATCGGACAGCTCCTACAATGAGCAGTTCTTC.

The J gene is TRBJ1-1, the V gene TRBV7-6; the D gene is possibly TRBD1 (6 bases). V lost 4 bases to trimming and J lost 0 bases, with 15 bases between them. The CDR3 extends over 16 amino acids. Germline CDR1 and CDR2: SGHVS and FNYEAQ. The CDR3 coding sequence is TGTGCCAGCAGCTACCTGGGGAGGGACATGAACACTGAAGCTTTCTTT. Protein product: CASSYLGRDMNTEAFF.

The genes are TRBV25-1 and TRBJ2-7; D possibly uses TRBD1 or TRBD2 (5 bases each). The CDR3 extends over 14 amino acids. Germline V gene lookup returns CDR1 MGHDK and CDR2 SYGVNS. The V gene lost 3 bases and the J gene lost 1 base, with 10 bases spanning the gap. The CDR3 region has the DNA TGTGCCAGCAGTGAGGCTGGGGGTTCCTACGAGCAGTACTTC. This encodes CASSEAGGSYEQYF.